This TCR beta chain came from a study of CD8 T cells in ankylosing spondylitis. Whole-study results and caveats: Fewer than ten highly homologous variants made up a TCR beta motif that seemed to typify ankylosing spondylitis blood.

This clonotype was observed a handful of times. The target antigen is unknown. TCRdb re-derived calls from the 5' RACE reads in MiXCR, one entry per CDR3 protein. The sample comprises around 890,000 distinct CDR3 sequences, about 11% of which are singletons, and about 0.49% rests with the top ten. Germline V lookup: CDR1 GTSNPN, CDR2 SVGIG (reference sequence). Trimming took off 0 bases at V and 11 bases at J, with 10 bases between the two ends. The CDR3 is 11 amino acids. This chain uses TRBV30 with TRBJ1-2; D call uncertain. The sequencing sample was made of blood, either unsorted or a sorted T cell fraction (not recorded which). This TCR was sampled from a male donor with ankylosing spondylitis. CDR3 sequence: CAWSVRRRYTF. CDR3 DNA: TGTGCCTGGAGTGTCCGGAGGAGATACACCTTC.